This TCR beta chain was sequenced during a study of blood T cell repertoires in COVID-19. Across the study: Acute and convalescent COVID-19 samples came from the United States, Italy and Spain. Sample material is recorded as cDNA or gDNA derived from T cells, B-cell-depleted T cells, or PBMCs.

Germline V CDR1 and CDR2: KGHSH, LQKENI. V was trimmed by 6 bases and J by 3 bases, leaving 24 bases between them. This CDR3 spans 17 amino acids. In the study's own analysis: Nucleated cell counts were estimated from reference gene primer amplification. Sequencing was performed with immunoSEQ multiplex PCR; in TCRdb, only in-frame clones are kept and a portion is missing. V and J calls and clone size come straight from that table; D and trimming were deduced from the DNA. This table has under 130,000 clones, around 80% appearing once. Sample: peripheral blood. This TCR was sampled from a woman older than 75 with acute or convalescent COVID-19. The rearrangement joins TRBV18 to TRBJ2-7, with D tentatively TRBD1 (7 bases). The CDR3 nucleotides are TGTGCCAGCTCTAACGCGTCTCCGGTTCAGGGGGGCTACGAGCAGTACTTC. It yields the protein CASSNASPVQGGYEQYF.